This T cell receptor (beta chain) was recorded in a study of OX40 agonist ivuxolimab in advanced cancers. In terms of the full investigation: The costimulatory receptor OX40 (CD134) was targeted by ivuxolimab, a fully human IgG2 agonistic monoclonal antibody. Intravenous ivuxolimab was administered to patients every 2 weeks at six dose levels: 0.01, 0.1, 0.3, 1.5, 3 and 10 mg/kg. Of the approximately 54 patients in dose escalation, about 20 had hepatocellular carcinoma, about 15 had melanoma, 9 had renal cell carcinoma and 9 had head and neck cancer. In the dose-escalation cohort, roughly 80% of patients were male, and the mean age was about 55 years, with a range of about 20 to 79. Prior anti-PD-1, anti-PD-L1 or anti-CTLA-4 therapy was permitted, and checkpoint inhibitors had been received by roughly 42% of dose-escalation patients. Three dose-escalation patients achieved partial responses, one with hepatocellular carcinoma and two with cutaneous melanoma. Peripheral TCRbeta sequencing aimed to test whether ivuxolimab altered TCR sequence diversity and caused clonal T-cell expansion. The monotherapy dose-escalation portion (N = 52 patients) of the phase I ivuxolimab trial is reported in the paper.

With respect to this clone: The specificity of this receptor is unknown. Base-call qualities are not available, and no considerably larger clone is one nucleotide away.

For sequencing of the TCRbeta CDR3 region, genomic DNA was extracted from the sorted cells. TCRbeta CDR3 regions were sequenced using the immunoSEQ Assay. Sourced from immuneACCESS, this table was stored by TCRdb with only in-frame sequences that have V and J called. A share of the clones is absent; for the studies checked, an unresolved V gene accounts for under half, and the remainder has no known explanation. The sample yields some 76,000 clones; around nine tenths were counted once. Around 0.76% of the sample goes to the ten largest clones. The germline V gene encodes CDR1 SGHTA and CDR2 FQGNSA. The CDR3 runs 14 residues from the cysteine to the phenylalanine. This entry keeps only the CDR3 DNA: 42 bases, framed from base 1. V gives up 4 bases and J gives up 2 bases, and the segment between their germline ends measures 12 bases. The trial excluded patients who had a history of autoimmune disease or were on systemic immunosuppression. Peripheral blood for TCR sequencing was collected from all dose cohorts at baseline, on cycle 4 day 1, and on cycle 7 day 1. Samples came from an open-label, multicenter, first-in-human phase I dose-escalation trial of ivuxolimab. Adults with locally advanced or metastatic head and neck squamous cell, hepatocellular, melanoma or renal cell carcinoma were enrolled in the trial. Before TCR sequencing, CD4+ T cells and CD8+ T cells were sorted from peripheral blood as separate populations.

The research as a whole found: On average, CD8+ T cells showed more expanded clones than CD4+ T cells after ivuxolimab. At doses from 0.1 to 3.0 mg/kg, clonal expansion was seen in both CD4+ and CD8+ blood T cells between baseline and week 6. Low levels of normalized T-cell clonal expansion were also seen in some nonresponding patients. Partial responders in the 0.1-3.0 mg/kg groups had among the lowest normalized peripheral clonal expansion, especially among CD8+ T cells. The antigen specificity of the clonally expanded peripheral T cells was not determined.

The chain was built from TRBV7-2 and TRBJ2-7; possibly the D gene is TRBD1, per 8 matching bases. The receptor was derived from an adult with an advanced solid tumor such as melanoma, head and neck, liver or kidney cancer. Sequenced here: CD4+ or CD8+ T cells sorted from blood, sampled in a trial of the OX40 agonist ivuxolimab. The CDR3 corresponds to CASSSQGGPYEQYF. The nucleotide sequence reads TGTGCCAGCAGCTCACAGGGGGGGCCCTACGAGCAGTACTTC.